The entry below gives a single T cell receptor beta chain sequence along with its context. Its antigen is undetermined. This specimen comes from a study of shared clonotypes between healthy human individuals. Study summary: Researchers assigned three CD4 naive, three CD4 memory, two CD8 naive and one CD8 memory plate to each donor.

It was across several immunoSEQ plates that each subset's genomic DNA was evenly split. Clones were sequenced by immunoSEQ multiplex PCR, and TCRdb holds only the in-frame ones, with some missing. Of 600,000 to 800,000 clones in the sample, over 55% were seen once. This CDR3 has 13 residues. Trimming took off 3 bases at V and 3 bases at J, with 8 bases between the two ends. The germline CDR1 and CDR2 sequences are MNHEY and SMNVEV (reference sequence). Partitioning of CD4+ cells yielded a CD45RA+ naive subset and a CD45RA-negative memory subset. Study-wide findings and caveats: Clonotypes not shared had lower generation probabilities than those common to all four donors.

The J gene is TRBJ1-2, the V gene TRBV27; D is unresolved. This TCR came from a woman in her twenties or thirties in good health. What was sequenced was memory CD4+ T cells sorted from blood. Sample subset: CD45RA-negative fraction. The CDR3 loop is CASSFREDYGYTF. The DNA for the CDR3 is TGTGCCAGCAGTTTTCGGGAGGACTATGGCTACACCTTC.